The clone carrying this T cell receptor beta chain was seen a handful of times. Exclusion criteria comprised uncontrolled infection, other autoimmune disease, pregnancy or lactation. Out of over 7.5 ml of fresh peripheral blood came the PBMCs. The data derive from a study of T cells in Graves' hyperthyroidism and ophthalmopathy. At the level of the study: Peripheral blood samples were taken at initial diagnosis, prior to any treatment.

Amplification of TCR beta CDR3 regions used RNA as the template. HTBI primers were used for first-round RT-PCR of the TCR CDR3. TCRdb analysed the multiplex PCR reads with MiXCR anew, one entry per CDR3 protein. The data contain around 420,000 distinct CDR3 sequences, around 13% of them seen just once; the ten biggest clones take up roughly 4.8%. This CDR3 contains 14 residues. Germline-derived CDR1 and CDR2 are DFQATT and SNEGSKA (reference sequence). The V end lost 6 bases, the J end lost 0 bases, and 15 bases lay between the germline ends. The clonotype was recovered from a woman between 18 and 30 years old with Graves' hyperthyroidism. The V call is TRBV20-1, the J call TRBJ2-7; D is perhaps TRBD2 (6 bases). The sample consisted of blood. CDR3 nucleotide sequence: TGCAGTGCCCCCGCCGGCGGGAACTCCTACGAGCAGTACTTC. Residues: CSAPAGGNSYEQYF.